The 8 T cell receptor beta chains below all came from one sample that was sequenced in a study of breast tumors, draining lymph nodes, adjacent tissues. Each CDR3 protein gets one entry after TCRdb re-called the multiplex PCR reads with MiXCR. The sample lists 85,000 to 130,000 distinct CDR3 sequences; approximately 28% were seen once. The lymph nodes were axillary draining lymph nodes from breast cancer patients. Sequencing was done on a sample of axillary lymph node tissue. Receptor source: a female donor with breast cancer. Some clones in this sample may be carry-over from other donors' samples.

This clonotype was recorded at least ten times. It may be a read error: a sequence one base away is much more abundant. The chain recombines TRBV7-3 with TRBJ2-5, with 12 positions matching TRBD2. The V gene's germline CDR1 is SGHTA and CDR2 FQGTGA. The CDR3 has 16 amino acids. CDR3 sequence reads: CVSSLGTSGYQETQYF. In DNA form, the CDR3 reads TGTGTCAGCAGCTTAGGGACTAGCGGGTACCAAGAGACCCAGTACTTC.

In regard to this clonotype: A junction boundary mismatches the germline segment, possibly from a read error. The genes are TRBV25-1 and TRBJ1-6; D remains ambiguous. The CDR3 has 13 residues. Germline V lookup: CDR1 MGHDK, CDR2 SYGVNS. CDR3 loop: CASSELLLDVLHF. CDR3 nucleotide sequence: TGTGCCAGCAGTGAACTCCTTTTAGATGTCCTCCACTTC.

This clonotype was detected ten times or more. The V gene is TRBV6-5, the J gene TRBJ2-2; D not resolved. Germline V gene lookup returns CDR1 MNHEY and CDR2 SVGAGI. Trimming took off 1 base at V and 5 bases at J, with 5 bases between the two ends. This CDR3 is 13 amino acids long. CDR3 protein: CASSYWDTGELFF. CDR3 coding DNA: TGTGCCAGCAGTTACTGGGATACCGGGGAGCTGTTTTTT.

This clonotype has at least ten counts. The J gene is TRBJ2-1, the V gene TRBV19, with 10 positions matching TRBD2. Losses at the gene ends were 5 bases for V and 4 bases for J; bases not matched to a gene: 5. Germline CDR1 LNHDA, CDR2 SQIVND (reference sequence). The CDR3 is made up of 15 amino acids. The CDR3 is CASSSGTSAYNEQFF. In nucleotides, the CDR3 is TGTGCCAGTAGTTCCGGGACTAGCGCTTACAATGAGCAGTTCTTC.

This clonotype showed up many times. In DNA, the CDR3 is TGCGCCAGCAGCCAAGACGGACTCTATGGCTACACCTTC. Encoded protein: CASSQDGLYGYTF. The V gene is TRBV4-3, the J gene TRBJ1-2; D is undetermined. Trimming took 0 bases from V and 4 from J, leaving 6 bases between them. Germline CDR1 is LGHNA and CDR2 is YSLEER. The CDR3 sequence is 13 residues long.

The rearrangement joins TRBV6-5 to TRBJ1-6, with 7 nucleotides matching TRBD1. The CDR3 is 16 amino acids. Looked up from germline, CDR1 is MNHEY and CDR2 is SVGAGI. Unmatched junction bases numbered 7, after V lost 3 bases and J lost 5 bases. For the CDR3, the DNA is TGTGCCAGCAGTTATGATGGGGACAGTCATAATTCACCCCTCCACTTT. As protein: CASSYDGDSHNSPLHF.

This clonotype came up many times. The gene calls are TRBV3-1 and TRBJ2-3; TRBD1 might be the D (6 bases). The CDR3 loop spans 16 amino acids. CDR1 and CDR2 (germline): LGHDT, YNNKEL (reference sequence). The germline V and J ends were trimmed by 0 bases and 3 bases, with 13 bases remaining between them. The CDR3 loop reads CASSQDWAGETDTQYF. Here the CDR3 DNA reads TGTGCCAGCAGCCAAGATTGGGCAGGGGAAACAGATACGCAGTATTTT.

The sample holds a few counts of this clonotype. This may be a read error: a much more frequent sequence differs by one nucleotide. The V gene is TRBV6-5, the J gene TRBJ2-2; no clear D. The CDR3 is 13 amino acids. Germline-derived CDR1 and CDR2 are MNHEY and SVGAGI. The chain's CDR3 is CASSHSIGIELFF. As DNA, the CDR3 is TGTGCCAGCAGTCACTCGATAGGGATTGAGCTGTTTTTT.